This T cell receptor beta chain was captured in a study of beta chain features in type 1 diabetes. Looking at the study overall: The samples had 107,917,701 sorted cells examined in all.

This clone has a handful of counts. What it binds is not known. The trim removed 7 bases at V and 2 bases at J, leaving 11 bases unmatched. CDR1 and CDR2 from the germline V gene are ENHRY and SYGVKD. This CDR3 has 15 amino acids. Cell sorting via CD45RO/CCR7/CD25/CD127/CD95/CD27 was performed to obtain CD4+ naive, central memory, regulatory and stem cell-like memory cells. The isolated RNA, all of it, was reverse transcribed, so expressed TCRB transcripts were what got sequenced. Sequenced by immunoSEQ multiplex PCR; TCRdb stores in-frame clones only, minus some. The sample has about 930,000 clones; 15% to 20% are singletons. General study results and limits: Reduced insertions and increased deletions marked VDJ junctions in type 1 diabetes patients.

This TCR came from a woman younger than 35 in good health. Sequencing input: naive CD4+ T cells from blood. The J gene is TRBJ2-7, the V gene TRBV10-3; TRBD2 matches 7 bases. In DNA, the CDR3 is TGTGCCATCACTCCCGAGCGGGGCGAAACCTACGAGCAGTACTTC. Protein product: CAITPERGETYEQYF.